Listed here is a single T cell receptor (beta chain). This clone's antigen is unknown. The record has no base qualities; no much larger clone is one base away. The collaborating institutions used their own protocols to collect whole blood in K2EDTA tubes. For TCRbeta analysis, collaborator samples were shipped as frozen whole blood, as isolated PBMCs, or as DNA extracted from either sample type. This sample is part of a study of blood T cell repertoires in COVID-19 (dated by TCRdb to 2020 to 2021). The study in broad terms: Samples covering the acute and convalescent phases of COVID-19 were provided by collaborators in the United States, Italy and Spain. The samples were drawn from two sources: the first 160 participants of the ongoing ImmuneRACE study, and 1,000 to 1,500 subjects contributed by 6 global collaborators. The dataset comprised deeply sampled blood TCRbeta repertoires from subjects exposed to, actively infected with, or recovered from COVID-19. The material from the prospective study consisted of cDNA or gDNA derived from T cells, B-cell-depleted T cells, or PBMCs. HLA class I and class II types, where available, came from metadata supplied by the sample provider rather than from assay-based typing. Nearly every sample came with metadata listing a de-identified subject ID, COVID-19 status, age in years and sex. The repertoires were released in a freely available public database intended as a resource for research on the immune response to SARS-CoV-2. What the work shows at the level of the full study, not this receptor alone: How much clinical and demographic metadata was included differed by source and by participant, and the metadata was provided uncurated.

The immunoSEQ Assay, a bias-controlled multiplex PCR, was used to amplify TCRbeta CDR3 regions from genomic DNA. The paper's data handling went like this. The number of nucleated cells in each sample was estimated by amplification of reference gene primers within the assay. To quantify the absolute abundance of each unique TCRbeta CDR3 rearrangement, sequence reads were collapsed and filtered. For each sample, productive Simpson clonality was calculated as the square root of Simpson's diversity index across productive rearrangements. The table was pulled from immuneACCESS by TCRdb, which kept in-frame rearrangements only. Such tables lose some clones; where checked, under half of the loss comes from unresolved V genes, and the rest has no known cause. V, J and clone size derive from that table, while D and trimming were established from the DNA sequence. The sample includes hundreds of thousands of clones, with roughly 85% observed a single time. 7.2% of the sample rests with the top ten.

The CDR3 runs 17 residues from the cysteine to the phenylalanine. Just the 51-base CDR3 DNA is kept, in frame starting at base 1. V is pared back by 5 bases and J by 0 bases, with 20 bases lying between the germline termini. The germline V gene sets CDR1 to SGHAT and CDR2 to FQNNGV. This receptor chain uses TRBV11-2 and TRBJ2-7; possibly the D gene is TRBD2, per 7 matching bases. This sequence was found in a human donor in a cohort sampled during active COVID-19. The specimen sequenced was peripheral blood. The bases read TGTGCCAGCAGCCCCTGGGGGGGCAGGGCGAGCTCCTACGAGCAGTACTTC. It translates as CASSPWGGRASSYEQYF.